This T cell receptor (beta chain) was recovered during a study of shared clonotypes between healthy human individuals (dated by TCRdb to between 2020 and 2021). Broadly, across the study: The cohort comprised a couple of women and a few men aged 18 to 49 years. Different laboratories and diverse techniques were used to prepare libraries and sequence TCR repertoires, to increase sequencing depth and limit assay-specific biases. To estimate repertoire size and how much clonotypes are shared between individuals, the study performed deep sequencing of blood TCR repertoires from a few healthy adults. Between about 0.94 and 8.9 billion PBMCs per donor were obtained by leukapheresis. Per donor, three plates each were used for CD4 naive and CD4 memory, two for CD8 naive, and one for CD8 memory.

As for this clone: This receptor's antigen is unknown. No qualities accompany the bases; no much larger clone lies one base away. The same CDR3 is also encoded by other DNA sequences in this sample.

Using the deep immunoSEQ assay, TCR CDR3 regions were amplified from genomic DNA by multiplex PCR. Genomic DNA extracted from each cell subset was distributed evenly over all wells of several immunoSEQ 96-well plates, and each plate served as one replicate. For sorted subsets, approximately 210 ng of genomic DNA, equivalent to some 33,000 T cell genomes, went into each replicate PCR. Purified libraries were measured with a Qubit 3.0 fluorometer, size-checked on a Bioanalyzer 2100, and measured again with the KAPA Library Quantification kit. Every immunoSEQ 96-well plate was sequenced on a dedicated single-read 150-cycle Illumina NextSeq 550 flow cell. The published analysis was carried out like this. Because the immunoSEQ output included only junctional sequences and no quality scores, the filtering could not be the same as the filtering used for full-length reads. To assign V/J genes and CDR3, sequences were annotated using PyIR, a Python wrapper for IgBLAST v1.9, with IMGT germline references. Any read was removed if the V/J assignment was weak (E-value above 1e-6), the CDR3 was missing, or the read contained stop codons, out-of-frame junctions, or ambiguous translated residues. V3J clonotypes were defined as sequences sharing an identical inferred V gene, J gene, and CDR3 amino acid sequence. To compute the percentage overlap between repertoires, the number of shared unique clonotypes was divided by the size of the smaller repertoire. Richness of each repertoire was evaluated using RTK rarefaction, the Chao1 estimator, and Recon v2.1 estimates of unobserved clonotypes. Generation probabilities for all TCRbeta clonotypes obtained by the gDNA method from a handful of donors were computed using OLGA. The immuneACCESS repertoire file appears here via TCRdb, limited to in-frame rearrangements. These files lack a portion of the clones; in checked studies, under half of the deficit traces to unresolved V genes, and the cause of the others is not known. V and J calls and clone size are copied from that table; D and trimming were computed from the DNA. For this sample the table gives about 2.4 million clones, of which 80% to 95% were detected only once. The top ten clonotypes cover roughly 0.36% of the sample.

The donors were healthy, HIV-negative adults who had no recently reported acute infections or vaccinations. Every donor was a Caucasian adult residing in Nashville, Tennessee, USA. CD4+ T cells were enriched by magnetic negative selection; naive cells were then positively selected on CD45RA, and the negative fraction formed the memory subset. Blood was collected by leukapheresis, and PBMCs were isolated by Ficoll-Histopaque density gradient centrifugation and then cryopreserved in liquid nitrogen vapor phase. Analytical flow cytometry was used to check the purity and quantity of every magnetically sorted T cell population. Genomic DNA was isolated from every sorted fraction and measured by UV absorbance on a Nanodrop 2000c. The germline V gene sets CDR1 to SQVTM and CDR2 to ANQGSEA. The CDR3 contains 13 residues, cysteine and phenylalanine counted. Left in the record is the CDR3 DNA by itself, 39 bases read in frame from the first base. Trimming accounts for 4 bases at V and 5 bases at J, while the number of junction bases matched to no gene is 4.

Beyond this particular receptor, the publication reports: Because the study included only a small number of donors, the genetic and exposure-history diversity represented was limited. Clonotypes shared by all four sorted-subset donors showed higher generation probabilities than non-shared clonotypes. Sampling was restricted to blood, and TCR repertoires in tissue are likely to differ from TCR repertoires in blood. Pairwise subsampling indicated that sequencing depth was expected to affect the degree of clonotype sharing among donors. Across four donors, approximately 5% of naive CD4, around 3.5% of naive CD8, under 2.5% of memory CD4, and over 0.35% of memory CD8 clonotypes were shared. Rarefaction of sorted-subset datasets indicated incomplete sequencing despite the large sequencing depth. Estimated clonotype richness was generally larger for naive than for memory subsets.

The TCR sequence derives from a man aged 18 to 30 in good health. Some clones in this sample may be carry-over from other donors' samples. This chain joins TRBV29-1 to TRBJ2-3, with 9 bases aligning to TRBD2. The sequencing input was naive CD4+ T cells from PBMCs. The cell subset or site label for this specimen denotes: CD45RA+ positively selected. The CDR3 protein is CSVGVSGRDTQYF. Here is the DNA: TGCAGCGTTGGGGTTAGCGGGAGAGATACGCAGTATTTT.